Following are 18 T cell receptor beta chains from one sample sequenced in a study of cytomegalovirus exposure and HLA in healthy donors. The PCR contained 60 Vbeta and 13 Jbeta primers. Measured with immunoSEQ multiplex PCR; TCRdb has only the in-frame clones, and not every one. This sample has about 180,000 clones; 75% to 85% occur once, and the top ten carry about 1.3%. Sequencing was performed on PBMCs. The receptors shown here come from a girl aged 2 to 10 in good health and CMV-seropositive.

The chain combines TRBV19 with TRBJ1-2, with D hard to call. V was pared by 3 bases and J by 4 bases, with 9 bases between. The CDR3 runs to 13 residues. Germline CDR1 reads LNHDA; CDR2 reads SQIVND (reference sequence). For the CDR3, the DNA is TGTGCCAGTAGTATGGTCACTTTCTATGGCTACACCTTC. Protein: CASSMVTFYGYTF.

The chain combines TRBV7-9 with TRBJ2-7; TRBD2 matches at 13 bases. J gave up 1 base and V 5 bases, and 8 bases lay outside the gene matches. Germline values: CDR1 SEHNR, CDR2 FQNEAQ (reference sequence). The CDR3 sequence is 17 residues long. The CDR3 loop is CASSPGLAGALSYEQYF. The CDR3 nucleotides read TGTGCCAGCAGCCCCGGACTAGCGGGAGCCCTATCCTACGAGCAGTACTTC.

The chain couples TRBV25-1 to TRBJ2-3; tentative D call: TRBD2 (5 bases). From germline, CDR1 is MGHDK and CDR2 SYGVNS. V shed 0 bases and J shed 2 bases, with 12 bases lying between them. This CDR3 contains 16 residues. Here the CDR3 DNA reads TGTGCCAGCAGTGAATACGTAACTAGTTCCACAGATACGCAGTATTTT. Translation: CASSEYVTSSTDTQYF.

The CDR3 protein is CASSLAIGANTEAFF. The CDR3 DNA is TGTGCCAGCAGTTTGGCCATCGGAGCGAACACTGAAGCTTTCTTT. V gene TRBV28 combines with J gene TRBJ1-1; D uncertain. CDR1 is MDHEN, CDR2 SYDVKM, per germline. The CDR3 is 15 residues long. V lost 3 bases, J lost 1 base, and 12 bases lay in between.

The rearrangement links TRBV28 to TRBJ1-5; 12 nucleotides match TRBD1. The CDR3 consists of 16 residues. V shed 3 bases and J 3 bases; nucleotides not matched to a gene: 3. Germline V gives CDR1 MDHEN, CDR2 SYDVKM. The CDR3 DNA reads TGTGCCAGCAGTTTGCGGGGACAGGGGGCCAATCAGCCCCAGCATTTT. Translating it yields CASSLRGQGANQPQHF. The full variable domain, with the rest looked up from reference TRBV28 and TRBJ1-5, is DVKVTQSSRYLVKRTGEKVFLECVQDMDHENMFWYRQDPGLGLRLIYFSYDVKMKEKGDIPEGYSVSREKKERFSLILESASTNQTSMYLCASSLRGQGANQPQHFGDGTRLSIL.

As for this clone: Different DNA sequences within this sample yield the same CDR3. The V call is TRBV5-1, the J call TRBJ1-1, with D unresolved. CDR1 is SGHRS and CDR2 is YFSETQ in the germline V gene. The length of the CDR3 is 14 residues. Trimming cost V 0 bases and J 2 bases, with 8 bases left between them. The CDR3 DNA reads TGCGCCAGCAGCTTGGGAGGGTTAAACACTGAAGCTTTCTTT. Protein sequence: CASSLGGLNTEAFF. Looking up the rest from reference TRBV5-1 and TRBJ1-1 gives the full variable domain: KAGVTQTPRYLIKTRGQQVTLSCSPISGHRSVSWYQQTPGQGLQFLFEYFSETQRNKGNFPGRFSGRQFSNSRSEMNVSTLELGDSALYLCASSLGGLNTEAFFGQGTRLTVV.

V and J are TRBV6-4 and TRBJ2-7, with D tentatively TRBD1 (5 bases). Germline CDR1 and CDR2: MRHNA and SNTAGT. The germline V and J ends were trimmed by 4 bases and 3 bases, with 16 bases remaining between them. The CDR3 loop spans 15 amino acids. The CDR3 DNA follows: TGTGCCAGCAGTGTGGATTTTGGTAGGGGCTACGAGCAGTACTTC. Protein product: CASSVDFGRGYEQYF.

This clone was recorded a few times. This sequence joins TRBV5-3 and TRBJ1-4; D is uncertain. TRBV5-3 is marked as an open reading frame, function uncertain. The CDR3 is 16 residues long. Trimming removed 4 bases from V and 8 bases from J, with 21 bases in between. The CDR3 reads CARSEECQSKKEKLFF. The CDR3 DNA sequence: TGTGCCAGAAGCGAGGAATGTCAGTCTAAGAAGGAAAAACTGTTTTTT.

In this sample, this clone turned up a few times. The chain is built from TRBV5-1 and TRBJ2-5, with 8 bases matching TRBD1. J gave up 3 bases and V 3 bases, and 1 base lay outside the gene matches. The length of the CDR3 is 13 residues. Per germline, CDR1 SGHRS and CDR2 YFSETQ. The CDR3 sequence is CASSSQGEETQYF. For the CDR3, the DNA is TGCGCCAGCAGCTCACAGGGGGAAGAGACCCAGTACTTC.

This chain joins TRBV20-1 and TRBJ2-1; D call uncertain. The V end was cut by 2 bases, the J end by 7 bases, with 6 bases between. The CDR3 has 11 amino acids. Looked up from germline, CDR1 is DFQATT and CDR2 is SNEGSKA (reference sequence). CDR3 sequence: CSARYRNEQFF. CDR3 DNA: TGCAGTGCTAGATATAGAAATGAGCAGTTCTTC.

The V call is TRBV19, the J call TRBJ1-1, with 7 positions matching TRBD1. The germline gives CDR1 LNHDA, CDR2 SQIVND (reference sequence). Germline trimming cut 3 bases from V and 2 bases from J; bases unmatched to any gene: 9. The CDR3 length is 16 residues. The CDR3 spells CASSMVPGQINTEAFF. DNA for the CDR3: TGTGCCAGTAGTATGGTTCCGGGACAGATAAACACTGAAGCTTTCTTT. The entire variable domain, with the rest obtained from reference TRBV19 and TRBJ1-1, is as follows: DGGITQSPKYLFRKEGQNVTLSCEQNLNHDAMYWYRQDPGQGLRLIYYSQIVNDFQKGDIAEGYSVSREKKESFPLTVTSAQKNPTAFYLCASSMVPGQINTEAFFGQGTRLTVV.

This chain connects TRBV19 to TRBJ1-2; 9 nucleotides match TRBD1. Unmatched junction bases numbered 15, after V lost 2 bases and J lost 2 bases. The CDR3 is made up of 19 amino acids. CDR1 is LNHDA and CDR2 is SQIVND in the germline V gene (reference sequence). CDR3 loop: CASSISAYDRGTPNYGYTF. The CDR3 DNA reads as TGTGCCAGTAGTATATCGGCGTACGACAGGGGGACCCCAAACTATGGCTACACCTTC. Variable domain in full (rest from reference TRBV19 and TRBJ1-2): DGGITQSPKYLFRKEGQNVTLSCEQNLNHDAMYWYRQDPGQGLRLIYYSQIVNDFQKGDIAEGYSVSREKKESFPLTVTSAQKNPTAFYLCASSISAYDRGTPNYGYTFGSGTRLTVV.

This CDR3 is CASRQTGGASEQYF. CDR3 nucleotide sequence: TGTGCCAGTAGGCAGACAGGGGGCGCCAGCGAGCAGTACTTC. This chain uses TRBV19 with TRBJ2-7; the match to TRBD1 covers 10 bases. Germline-derived CDR1 and CDR2 are LNHDA and SQIVND (reference sequence). The CDR3 is 14 residues long. Trimming at V came to 6 bases and at J to 6 bases, leaving 8 bases not matched to a gene.

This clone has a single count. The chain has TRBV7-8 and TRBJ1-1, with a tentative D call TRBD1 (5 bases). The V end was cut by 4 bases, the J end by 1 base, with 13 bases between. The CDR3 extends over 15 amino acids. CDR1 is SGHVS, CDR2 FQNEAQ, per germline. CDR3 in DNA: TGTGCCAGCAGCTCCCACAGGTCGGGGAACACTGAAGCTTTCTTT. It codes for CASSSHRSGNTEAFF.

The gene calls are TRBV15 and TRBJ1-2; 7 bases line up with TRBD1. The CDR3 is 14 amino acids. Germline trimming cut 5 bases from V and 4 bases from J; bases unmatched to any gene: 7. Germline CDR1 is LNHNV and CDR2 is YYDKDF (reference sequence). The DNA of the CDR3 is TGTGCCACCAGCCCCGGGACAGCTATCTATGGCTACACCTTC. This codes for CATSPGTAIYGYTF.

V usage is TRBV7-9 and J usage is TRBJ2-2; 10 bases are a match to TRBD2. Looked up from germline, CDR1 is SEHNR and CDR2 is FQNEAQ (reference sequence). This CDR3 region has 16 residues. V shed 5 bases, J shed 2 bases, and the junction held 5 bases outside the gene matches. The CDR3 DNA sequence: TGTGCCAGCAGCCAAAGCGGGAGGGCCAACACCGGGGAGCTGTTTTTT. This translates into CASSQSGRANTGELFF.

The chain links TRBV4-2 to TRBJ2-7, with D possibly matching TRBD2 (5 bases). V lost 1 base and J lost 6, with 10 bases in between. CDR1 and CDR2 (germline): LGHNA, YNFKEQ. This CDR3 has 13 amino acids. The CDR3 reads CASSQVSGSEQYF. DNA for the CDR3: TGTGCCAGCAGCCAAGTTTCGGGGAGCGAGCAGTACTTC.

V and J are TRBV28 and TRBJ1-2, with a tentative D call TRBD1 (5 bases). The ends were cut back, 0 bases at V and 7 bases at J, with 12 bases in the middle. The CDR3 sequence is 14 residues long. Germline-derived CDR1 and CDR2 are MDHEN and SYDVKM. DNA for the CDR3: TGTGCCAGCAGTTTATGGGTGACAGTCGGTGGCTACACCTTC. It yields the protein CASSLWVTVGGYTF.